The present T cell receptor beta chain was sequenced within a study of blood T cell repertoires in COVID-19. The data were produced by immunoSEQ multiplex PCR, yet TCRdb's version contains in-frame clones alone and is incomplete. Among about 200,000 clones, less than 95% were seen once, and the ten largest hold approximately 0.69%. The germline V and J ends were trimmed by 3 bases and 2 bases, with 15 bases remaining between them. The CDR3 runs 16 residues. Germline V lookup: CDR1 SEHNR, CDR2 FQNEAQ (reference sequence). This receptor was obtained from a man aged 25 to 40 with COVID-19, enrolled during active disease. V and J are TRBV7-9 and TRBJ2-3; tentatively, D is TRBD2 (7 bases). Specimen: peripheral blood. CDR3 sequence (DNA): TGTGCCAGCAGCTTTAGGGGGGGCCCCCTCACAGATACGCAGTATTTT. Encoded protein: CASSFRGGPLTDTQYF.